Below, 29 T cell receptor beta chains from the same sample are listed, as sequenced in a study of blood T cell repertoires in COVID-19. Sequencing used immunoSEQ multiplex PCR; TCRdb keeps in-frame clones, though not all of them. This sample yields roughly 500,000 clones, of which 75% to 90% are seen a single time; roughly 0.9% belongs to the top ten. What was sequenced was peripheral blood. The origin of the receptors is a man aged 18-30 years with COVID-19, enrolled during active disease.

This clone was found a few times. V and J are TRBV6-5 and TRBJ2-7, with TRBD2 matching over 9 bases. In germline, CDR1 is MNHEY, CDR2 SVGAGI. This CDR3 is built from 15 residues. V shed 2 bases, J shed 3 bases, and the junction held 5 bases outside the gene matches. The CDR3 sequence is CASSYVAGAIYEQYF. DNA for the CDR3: TGTGCCAGCAGTTACGTAGCGGGGGCGATCTACGAGCAGTACTTC.

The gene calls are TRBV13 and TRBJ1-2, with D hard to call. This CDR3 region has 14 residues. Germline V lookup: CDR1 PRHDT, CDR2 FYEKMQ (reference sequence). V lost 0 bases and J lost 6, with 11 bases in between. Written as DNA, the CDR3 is TGTGCCAGCAGCTTAGGGCACCTCGGGGATGGCTACACCTTC. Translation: CASSLGHLGDGYTF.

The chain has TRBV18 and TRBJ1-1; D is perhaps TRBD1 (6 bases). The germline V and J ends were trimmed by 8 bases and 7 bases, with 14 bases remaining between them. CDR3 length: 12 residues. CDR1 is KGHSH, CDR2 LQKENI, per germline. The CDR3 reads CASTGQQIEAFF. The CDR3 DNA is TGTGCCAGCACAGGACAGCAAATTGAAGCTTTCTTT.

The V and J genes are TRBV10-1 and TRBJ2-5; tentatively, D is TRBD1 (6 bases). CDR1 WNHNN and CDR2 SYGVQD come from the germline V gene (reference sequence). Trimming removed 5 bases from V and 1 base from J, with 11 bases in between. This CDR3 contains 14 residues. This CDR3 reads CASSWDKTQETQYF. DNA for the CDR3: TGCGCCAGCAGTTGGGACAAAACCCAAGAGACCCAGTACTTC.

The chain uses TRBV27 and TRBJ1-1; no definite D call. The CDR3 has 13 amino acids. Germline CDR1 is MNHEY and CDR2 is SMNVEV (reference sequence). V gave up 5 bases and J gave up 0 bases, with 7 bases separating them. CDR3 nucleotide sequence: TGTGCCAGCAGTCCCCTAATGAACACTGAAGCTTTCTTT. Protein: CASSPLMNTEAFF.

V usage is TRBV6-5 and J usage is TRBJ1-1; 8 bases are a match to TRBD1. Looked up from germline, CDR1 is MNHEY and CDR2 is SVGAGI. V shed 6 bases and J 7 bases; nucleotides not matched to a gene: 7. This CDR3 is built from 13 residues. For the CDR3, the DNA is TGTGCCAGCAGAGCGGGACAGGCATTTGAAGCTTTCTTT. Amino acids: CASRAGQAFEAFF.

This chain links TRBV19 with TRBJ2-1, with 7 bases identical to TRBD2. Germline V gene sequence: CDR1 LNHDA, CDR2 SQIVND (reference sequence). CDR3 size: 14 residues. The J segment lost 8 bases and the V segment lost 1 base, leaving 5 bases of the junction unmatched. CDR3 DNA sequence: TGTGCCAGTAGTATAGGGGGAGGGGTTCATGAGCAGTTCTTC. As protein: CASSIGGGVHEQFF.

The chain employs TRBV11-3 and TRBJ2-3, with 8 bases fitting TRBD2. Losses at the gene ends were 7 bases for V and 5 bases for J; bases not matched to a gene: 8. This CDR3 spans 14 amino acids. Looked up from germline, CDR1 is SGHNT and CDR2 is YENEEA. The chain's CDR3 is CASKREGGLDTQYF. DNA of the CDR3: TGTGCCAGCAAACGGGAGGGCGGGTTAGATACGCAGTATTTT.

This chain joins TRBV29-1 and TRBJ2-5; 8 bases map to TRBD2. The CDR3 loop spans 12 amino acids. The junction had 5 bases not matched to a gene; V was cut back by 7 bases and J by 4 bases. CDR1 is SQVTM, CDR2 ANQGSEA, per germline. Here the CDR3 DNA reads TGCAGCGCGGGGGGGCCGGGAGAGACCCAGTACTTC. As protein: CSAGGPGETQYF.

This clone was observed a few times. CDR3 protein: CASSPQGAKNIQYF. CDR3 nucleotide sequence: TGTGCCAGCAGTCCCCAGGGGGCCAAAAACATTCAGTACTTC. The chain couples TRBV14 to TRBJ2-4, with D maybe TRBD1 (6 bases). Germline-derived CDR1 and CDR2 are SGHDN and FVKESK. The V end was cut by 6 bases, the J end by 1 base, with 10 bases between. This CDR3 spans 14 amino acids.

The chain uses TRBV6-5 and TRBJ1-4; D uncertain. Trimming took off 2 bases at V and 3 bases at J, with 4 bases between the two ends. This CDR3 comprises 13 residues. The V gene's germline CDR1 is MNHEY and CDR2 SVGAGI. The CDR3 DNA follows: TGTGCCAGCAGTTACAGCTCTAATGAAAAACTGTTTTTT. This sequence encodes CASSYSSNEKLFF.

The CDR3 DNA reads as TGCGCCAGCAGCTTGGTTGTACAGAACACTGAAGCTTTCTTT. This translates into CASSLVVQNTEAFF. The chain couples TRBV5-1 to TRBJ1-1; D gene ambiguous. The CDR3 covers 14 residues. Looked up from germline, CDR1 is SGHRS and CDR2 is YFSETQ. V lost 0 bases, J lost 1 base, and 7 bases lay in between.

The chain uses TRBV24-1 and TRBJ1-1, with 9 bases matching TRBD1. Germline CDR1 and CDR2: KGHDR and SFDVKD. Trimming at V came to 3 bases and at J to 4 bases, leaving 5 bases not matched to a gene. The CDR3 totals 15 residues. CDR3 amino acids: CATSDATGGSTEAFF. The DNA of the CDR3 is TGTGCCACCAGTGATGCGACAGGGGGAAGCACTGAAGCTTTCTTT.

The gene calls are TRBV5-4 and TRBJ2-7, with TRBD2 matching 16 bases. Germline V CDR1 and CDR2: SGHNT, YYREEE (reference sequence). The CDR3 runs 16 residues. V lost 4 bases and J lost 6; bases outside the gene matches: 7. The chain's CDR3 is CASSAGTSGRAVEQYF. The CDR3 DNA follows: TGTGCCAGCAGCGCAGGGACTAGCGGGAGGGCCGTCGAGCAGTACTTC.

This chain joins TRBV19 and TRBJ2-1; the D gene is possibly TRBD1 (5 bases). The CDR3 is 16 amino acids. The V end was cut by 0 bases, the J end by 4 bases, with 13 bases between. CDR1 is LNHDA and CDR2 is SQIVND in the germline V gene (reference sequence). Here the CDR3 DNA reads TGTGCCAGTAGTATAGATCAGGGTGGTTTTTACAATGAGCAGTTCTTC. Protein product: CASSIDQGGFYNEQFF.

The CDR3 reads CASSFLGTGGQPQHF. CDR3 nucleotide sequence: TGTGCCAGCAGTTTCCTGGGGACAGGGGGCCAGCCCCAGCATTTT. The chain is built from TRBV2 and TRBJ1-5; 12 bases are shared with TRBD1. The CDR3 extends over 15 amino acids. CDR1 is SNHLY and CDR2 is FYNNEI in the germline V gene. Unmatched junction bases numbered 6, after V lost 5 bases and J lost 7 bases.

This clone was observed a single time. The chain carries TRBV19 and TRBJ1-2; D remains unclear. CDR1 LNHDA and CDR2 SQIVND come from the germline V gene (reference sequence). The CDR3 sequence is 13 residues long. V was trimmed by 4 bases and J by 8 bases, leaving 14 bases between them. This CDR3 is CASSTPHSWGYTF. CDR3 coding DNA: TGTGCCAGTAGTACCCCCCACAGTTGGGGCTACACCTTC.

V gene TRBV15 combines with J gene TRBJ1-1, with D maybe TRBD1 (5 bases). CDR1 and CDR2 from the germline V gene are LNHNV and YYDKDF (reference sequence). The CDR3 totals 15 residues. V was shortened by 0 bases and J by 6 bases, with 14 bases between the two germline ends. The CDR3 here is CATSRDPGQKAEAFF. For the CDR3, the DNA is TGTGCCACCAGCAGAGATCCTGGACAAAAGGCTGAAGCTTTCTTT.

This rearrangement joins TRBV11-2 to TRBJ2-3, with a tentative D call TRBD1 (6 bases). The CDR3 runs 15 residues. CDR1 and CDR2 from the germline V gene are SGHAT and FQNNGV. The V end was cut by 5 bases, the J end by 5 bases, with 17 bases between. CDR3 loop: CASSLTSGTQDTQYF. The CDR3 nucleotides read TGTGCCAGCAGCCTGACCTCGGGGACACAAGATACGCAGTATTTT.

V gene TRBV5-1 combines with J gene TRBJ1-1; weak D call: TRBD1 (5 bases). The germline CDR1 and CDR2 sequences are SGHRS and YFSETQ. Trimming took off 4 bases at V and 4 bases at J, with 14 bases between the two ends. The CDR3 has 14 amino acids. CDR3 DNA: TGCGCCAGCAGCATCGAAGGGGTCGGCACTGAAGCTTTCTTT. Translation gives CASSIEGVGTEAFF.

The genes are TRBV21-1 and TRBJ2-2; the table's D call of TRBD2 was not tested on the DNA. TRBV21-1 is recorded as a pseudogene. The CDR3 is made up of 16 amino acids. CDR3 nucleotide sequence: TGTGCCAGGACGACATTGCAGCGGGGGCGGACCGGGGAGCTGTTTTTT. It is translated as CARTTLQRGRTGELFF.

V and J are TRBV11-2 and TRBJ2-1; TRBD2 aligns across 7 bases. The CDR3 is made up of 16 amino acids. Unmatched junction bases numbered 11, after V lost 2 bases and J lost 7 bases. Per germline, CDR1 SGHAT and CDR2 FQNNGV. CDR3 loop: CASSLWGGVNPNEQFF. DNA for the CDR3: TGTGCCAGCAGCTTATGGGGGGGAGTGAACCCAAATGAGCAGTTCTTC.

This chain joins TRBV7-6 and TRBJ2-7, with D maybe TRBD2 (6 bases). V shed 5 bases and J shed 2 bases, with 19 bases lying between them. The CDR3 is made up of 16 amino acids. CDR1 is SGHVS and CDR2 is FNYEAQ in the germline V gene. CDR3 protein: CASSQRWGDSTYEQYF. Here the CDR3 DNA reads TGTGCCAGCAGCCAACGGTGGGGGGACTCTACCTACGAGCAGTACTTC. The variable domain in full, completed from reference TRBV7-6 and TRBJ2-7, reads GAGVSQSPRYKVTKRGQDVALRCDPISGHVSLYWYRQALGQGPEFLTYFNYEAQQDKSGLPNDRFSAERPEGSISTLTIQRTEQRDSAMYRCASSQRWGDSTYEQYFGPGTRLTVT.

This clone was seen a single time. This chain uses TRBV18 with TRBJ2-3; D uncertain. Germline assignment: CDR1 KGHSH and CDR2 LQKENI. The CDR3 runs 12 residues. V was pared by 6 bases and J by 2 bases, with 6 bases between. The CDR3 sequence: CASSRSTDTQYF. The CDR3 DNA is TGTGCCAGCTCGCGCTCCACAGATACGCAGTATTTT.

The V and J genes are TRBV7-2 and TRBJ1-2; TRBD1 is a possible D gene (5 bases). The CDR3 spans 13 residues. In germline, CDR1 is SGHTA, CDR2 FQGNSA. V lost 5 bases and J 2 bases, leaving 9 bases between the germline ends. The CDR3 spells CASSPDKNYGYTF. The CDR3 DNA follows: TGTGCCAGCAGCCCGGACAAAAACTATGGCTACACCTTC. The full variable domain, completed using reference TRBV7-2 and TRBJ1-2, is GAGVSQSPSNKVTEKGKDVELRCDPISGHTALYWYRQSLGQGLEFLIYFQGNSAPDKSGLPSDRFSAERTGGSVSTLTIQRTQQEDSAVYLCASSPDKNYGYTFGSGTRLTVV.

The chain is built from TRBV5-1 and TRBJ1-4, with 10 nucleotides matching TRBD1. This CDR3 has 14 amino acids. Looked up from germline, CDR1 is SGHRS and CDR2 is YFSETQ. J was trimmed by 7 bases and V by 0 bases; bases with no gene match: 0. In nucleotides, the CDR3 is TGCGCCAGCAGCTTGGGGGACAGGGGTGAAAAACTGTTTTTT. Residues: CASSLGDRGEKLFF.

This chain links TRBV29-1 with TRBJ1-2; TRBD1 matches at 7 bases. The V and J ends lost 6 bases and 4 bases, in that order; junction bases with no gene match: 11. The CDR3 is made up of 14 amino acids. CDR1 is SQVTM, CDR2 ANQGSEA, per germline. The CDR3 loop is CSVPKTGYGYGYTF. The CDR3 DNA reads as TGCAGCGTCCCAAAGACAGGGTACGGCTATGGCTACACCTTC.

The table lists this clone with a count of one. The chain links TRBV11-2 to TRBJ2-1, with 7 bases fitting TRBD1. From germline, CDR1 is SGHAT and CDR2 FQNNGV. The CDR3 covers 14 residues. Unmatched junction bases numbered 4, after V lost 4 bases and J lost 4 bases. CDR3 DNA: TGTGCCAGCAGCTACCGGGACAGTTACAATGAGCAGTTCTTC. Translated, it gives CASSYRDSYNEQFF.

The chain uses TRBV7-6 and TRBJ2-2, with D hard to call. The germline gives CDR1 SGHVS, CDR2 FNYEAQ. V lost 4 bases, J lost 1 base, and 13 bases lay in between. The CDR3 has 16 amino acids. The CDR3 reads CASSSPLQLNTGELFF. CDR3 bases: TGTGCCAGCAGCTCCCCCTTACAGCTGAACACCGGGGAGCTGTTTTTT.